The TCR beta chain under discussion was sequenced for a study of regulatory T cells in long-lasting Graves disease. Study observations and caveats: No thyroid tissue was studied; the work used peripheral blood only.

The authors built TCR beta libraries using iRepertoire HTBI primers and Arm-PCR of CDR3 regions. Using its own MiXCR run on the multiplex PCR reads, TCRdb lists one record per CDR3 protein. Counted here are some 500,000 distinct CDR3 sequences, roughly 12% occurring once; the ten biggest clones make up more than 8.5%. Indicated time point: newly diagnosed GD, antithyroid drugs for less than 3 months. PBMC-extracted RNA yielded the TCR library. A few counts support this clonotype. Its specificity is unknown. These records were also assigned to another study, of T cells in Graves' hyperthyroidism and ophthalmopathy. That paper adds: It was considered stable Graves' hyperthyroidism when ophthalmopathy did not progress within 18 months.

The sequence was collected from a man between 25 and 39 years old with Graves disease. Sample: peripheral blood mononuclear cells (PBMCs), taken at new diagnosis, from a patient treated with antithyroid drugs.

The CDR3 sequence is CASRDPRELAGRDTQYF. The DNA for the CDR3 is TGTGCCAGCAGAGACCCCAGGGAACTAGCGGGAAGAGATACGCAGTATTTT. The genes are TRBV6-1 and TRBJ2-3, with 10 bases fitting TRBD2. V shed 6 bases and J 5 bases; nucleotides not matched to a gene: 14. The CDR3 totals 17 residues. Looked up from germline, CDR1 is MNHNS and CDR2 is SASEGT.